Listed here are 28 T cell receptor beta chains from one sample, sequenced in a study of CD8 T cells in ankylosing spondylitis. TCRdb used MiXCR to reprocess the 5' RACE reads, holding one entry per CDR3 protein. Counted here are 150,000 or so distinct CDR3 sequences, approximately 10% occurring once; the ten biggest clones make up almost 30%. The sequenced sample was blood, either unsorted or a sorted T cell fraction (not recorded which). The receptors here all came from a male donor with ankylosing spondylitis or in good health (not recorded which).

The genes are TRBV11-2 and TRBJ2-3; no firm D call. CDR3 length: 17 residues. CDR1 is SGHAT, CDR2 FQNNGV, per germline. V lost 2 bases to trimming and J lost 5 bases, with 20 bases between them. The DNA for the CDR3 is TGTGCCAGCAGCTTAATACCGTCTGGAAGTTTGAGAGATACGCAGTATTTT. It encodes CASSLIPSGSLRDTQYF.

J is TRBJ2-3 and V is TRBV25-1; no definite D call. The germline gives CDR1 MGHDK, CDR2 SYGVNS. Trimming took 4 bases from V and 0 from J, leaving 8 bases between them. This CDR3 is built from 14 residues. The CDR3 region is CASSGGTSTDTQYF. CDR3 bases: TGTGCCAGCAGTGGGGGAACTAGCACAGATACGCAGTATTTT.

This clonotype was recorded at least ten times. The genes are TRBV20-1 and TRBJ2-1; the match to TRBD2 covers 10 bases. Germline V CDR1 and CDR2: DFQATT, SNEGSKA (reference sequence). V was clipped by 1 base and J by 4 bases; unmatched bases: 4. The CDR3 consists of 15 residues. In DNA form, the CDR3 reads TGCAGTGCTAGAGTAACTAGCGGGAAGTACAATGAGCAGTTCTTC. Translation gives CSARVTSGKYNEQFF.

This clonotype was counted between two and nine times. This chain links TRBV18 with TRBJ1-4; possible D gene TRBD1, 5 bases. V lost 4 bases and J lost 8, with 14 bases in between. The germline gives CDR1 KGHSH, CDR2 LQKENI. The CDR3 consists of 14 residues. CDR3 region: CASSRAAGDEKLFF. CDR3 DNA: TGTGCCAGCTCACGTGCCGCGGGGGACGAAAAACTGTTTTTT.

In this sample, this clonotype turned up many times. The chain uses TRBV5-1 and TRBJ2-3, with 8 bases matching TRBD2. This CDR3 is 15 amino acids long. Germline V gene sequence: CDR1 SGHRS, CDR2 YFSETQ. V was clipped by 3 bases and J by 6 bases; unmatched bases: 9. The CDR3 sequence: CASSWTGGPSDTQYF. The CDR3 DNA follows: TGCGCCAGCAGCTGGACGGGAGGGCCCTCGGATACGCAGTATTTT. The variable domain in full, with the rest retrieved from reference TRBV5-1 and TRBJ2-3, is KAGVTQTPRYLIKTRGQQVTLSCSPISGHRSVSWYQQTPGQGLQFLFEYFSETQRNKGNFPGRFSGRQFSNSRSEMNVSTLELGDSALYLCASSWTGGPSDTQYFGPGTRLTVL.

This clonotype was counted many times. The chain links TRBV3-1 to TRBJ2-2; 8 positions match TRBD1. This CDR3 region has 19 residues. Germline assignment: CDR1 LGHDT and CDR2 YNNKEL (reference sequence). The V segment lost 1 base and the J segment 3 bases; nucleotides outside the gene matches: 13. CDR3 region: CASSQVAWGRGLDTGELFF. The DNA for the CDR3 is TGTGCCAGCAGCCAAGTGGCGTGGGGCAGGGGGCTGGACACCGGGGAGCTGTTTTTT.

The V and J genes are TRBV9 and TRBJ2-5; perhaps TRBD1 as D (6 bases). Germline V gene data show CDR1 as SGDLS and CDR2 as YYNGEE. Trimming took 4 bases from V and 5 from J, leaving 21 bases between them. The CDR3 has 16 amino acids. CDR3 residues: CASSTRRMGASETQYF. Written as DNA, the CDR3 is TGTGCCAGCAGCACGCGACGGATGGGGGCTTCGGAGACCCAGTACTTC. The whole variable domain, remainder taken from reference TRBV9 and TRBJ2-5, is DSGVTQTPKHLITATGQRVTLRCSPRSGDLSVYWYQQSLDQGLQFLIQYYNGEERAKGNILERFSAQQFPDLHSELNLSSLELGDSALYFCASSTRRMGASETQYFGPGTRLLVL.

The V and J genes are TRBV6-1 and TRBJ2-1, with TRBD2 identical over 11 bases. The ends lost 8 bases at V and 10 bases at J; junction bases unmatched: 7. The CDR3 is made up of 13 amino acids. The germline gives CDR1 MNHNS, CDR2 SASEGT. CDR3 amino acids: CASRLAGGGEQFF. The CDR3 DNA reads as TGTGCCAGCCGGCTAGCGGGAGGCGGCGAGCAGTTCTTC.

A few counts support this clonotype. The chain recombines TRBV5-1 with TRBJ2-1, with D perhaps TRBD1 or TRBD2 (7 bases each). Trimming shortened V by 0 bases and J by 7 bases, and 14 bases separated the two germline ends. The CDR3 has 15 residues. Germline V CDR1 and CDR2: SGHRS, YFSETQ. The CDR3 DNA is TGCGCCAGCAGCTTGGTCCCAGGGGGGGCGAATGAGCAGTTCTTC. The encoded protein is CASSLVPGGANEQFF. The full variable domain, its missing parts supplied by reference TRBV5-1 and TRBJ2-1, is KAGVTQTPRYLIKTRGQQVTLSCSPISGHRSVSWYQQTPGQGLQFLFEYFSETQRNKGNFPGRFSGRQFSNSRSEMNVSTLELGDSALYLCASSLVPGGANEQFFGPGTRLTVL.

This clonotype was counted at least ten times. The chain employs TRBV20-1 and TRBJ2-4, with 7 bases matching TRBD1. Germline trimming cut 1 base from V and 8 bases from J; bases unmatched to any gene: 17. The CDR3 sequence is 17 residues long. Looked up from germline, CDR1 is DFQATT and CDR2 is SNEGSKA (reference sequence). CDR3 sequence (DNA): TGCAGTGCTAGAGCTCCTCAGCTCGGGACAGAGGGGGACATTCAGTACTTC. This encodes CSARAPQLGTEGDIQYF.

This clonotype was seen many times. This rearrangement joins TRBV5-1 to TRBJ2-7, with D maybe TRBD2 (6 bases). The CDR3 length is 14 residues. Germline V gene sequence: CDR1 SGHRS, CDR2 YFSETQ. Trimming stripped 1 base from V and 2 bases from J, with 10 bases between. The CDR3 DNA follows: TGCGCCAGCAGCTTGATTAGCGGCACCTACGAGCAGTACTTC. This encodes CASSLISGTYEQYF. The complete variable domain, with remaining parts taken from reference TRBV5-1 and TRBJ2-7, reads KAGVTQTPRYLIKTRGQQVTLSCSPISGHRSVSWYQQTPGQGLQFLFEYFSETQRNKGNFPGRFSGRQFSNSRSEMNVSTLELGDSALYLCASSLISGTYEQYFGPGTRLTVT.

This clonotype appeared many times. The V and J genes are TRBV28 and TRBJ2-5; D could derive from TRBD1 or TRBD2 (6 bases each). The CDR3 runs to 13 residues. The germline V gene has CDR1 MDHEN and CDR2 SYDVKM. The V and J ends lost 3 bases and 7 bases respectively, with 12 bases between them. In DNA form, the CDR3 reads TGTGCCAGCAGTTTCTCGGGGGCCGTGACCCAGTACTTC. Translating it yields CASSFSGAVTQYF.

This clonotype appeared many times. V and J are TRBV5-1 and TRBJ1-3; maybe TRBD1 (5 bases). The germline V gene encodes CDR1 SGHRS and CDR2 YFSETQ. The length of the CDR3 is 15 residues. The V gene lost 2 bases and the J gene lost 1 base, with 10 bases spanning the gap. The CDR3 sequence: CASSLTAGSGNTIYF. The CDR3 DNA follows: TGCGCCAGCAGCTTAACCGCAGGGTCTGGAAACACCATATATTTT.

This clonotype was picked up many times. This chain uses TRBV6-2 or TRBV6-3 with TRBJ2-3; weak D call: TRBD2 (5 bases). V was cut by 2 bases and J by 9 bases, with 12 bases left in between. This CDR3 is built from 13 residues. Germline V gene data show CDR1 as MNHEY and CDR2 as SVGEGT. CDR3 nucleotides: TGTGCCAGCAGTTACGGCGGGTTGGCAACGCAGTATTTT. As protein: CASSYGGLATQYF.

CDR3 in amino acids: CASSPTLGVYEQYF. CDR3 DNA sequence: TGTGCCAGCAGCCCAACCCTAGGGGTTTACGAGCAGTACTTC. This chain connects TRBV9 to TRBJ2-7; the D gene is possibly TRBD1 (5 bases). Between the trimmed V and J ends, which lost 4 bases and 4 bases, there was a span of 15 bases. Germline V gene data show CDR1 as SGDLS and CDR2 as YYNGEE. The CDR3 is 14 residues long. Filled out from reference TRBV9 and TRBJ2-7, the complete variable domain reads DSGVTQTPKHLITATGQRVTLRCSPRSGDLSVYWYQQSLDQGLQFLIQYYNGEERAKGNILERFSAQQFPDLHSELNLSSLELGDSALYFCASSPTLGVYEQYFGPGTRLTVT.

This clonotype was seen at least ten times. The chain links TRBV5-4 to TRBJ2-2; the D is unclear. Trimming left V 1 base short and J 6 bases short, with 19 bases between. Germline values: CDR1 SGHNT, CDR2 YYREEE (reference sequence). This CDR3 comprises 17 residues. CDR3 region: CASSLFSGFTLPGELFF. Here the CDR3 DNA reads TGTGCCAGCAGCTTGTTCTCCGGGTTCACCTTACCCGGGGAGCTGTTTTTT.

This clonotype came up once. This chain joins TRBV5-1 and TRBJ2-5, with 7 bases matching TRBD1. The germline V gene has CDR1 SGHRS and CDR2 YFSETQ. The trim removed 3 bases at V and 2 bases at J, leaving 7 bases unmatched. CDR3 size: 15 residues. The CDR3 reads CASSSGGGEQETQYF. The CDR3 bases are TGCGCCAGCAGCTCAGGGGGTGGTGAGCAAGAGACCCAGTACTTC.

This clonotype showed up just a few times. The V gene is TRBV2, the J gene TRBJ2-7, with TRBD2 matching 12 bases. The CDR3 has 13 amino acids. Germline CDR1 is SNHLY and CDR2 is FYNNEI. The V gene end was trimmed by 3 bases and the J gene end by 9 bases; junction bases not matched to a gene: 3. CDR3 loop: CASSEGLAGTQYF. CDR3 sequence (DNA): TGTGCCAGCAGTGAGGGACTAGCGGGTACGCAGTACTTC.

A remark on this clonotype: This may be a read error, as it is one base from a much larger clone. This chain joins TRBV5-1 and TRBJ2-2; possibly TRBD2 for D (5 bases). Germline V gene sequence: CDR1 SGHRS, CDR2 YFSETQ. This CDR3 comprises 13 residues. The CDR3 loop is CASSTANTGELLF. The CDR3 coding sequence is TGCGCCAGCAGCACAGCTAACACCGGGGAGCTGCTTTTT.

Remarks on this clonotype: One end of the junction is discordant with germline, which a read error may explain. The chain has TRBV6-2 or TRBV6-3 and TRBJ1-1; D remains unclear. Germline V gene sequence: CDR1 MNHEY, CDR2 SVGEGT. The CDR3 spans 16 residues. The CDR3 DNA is TGTACCAGCACCAAGACCGGGCTCCCCATGGTAGCTGAAGCTTTCTTT. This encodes CTSTKTGLPMVAEAFF.

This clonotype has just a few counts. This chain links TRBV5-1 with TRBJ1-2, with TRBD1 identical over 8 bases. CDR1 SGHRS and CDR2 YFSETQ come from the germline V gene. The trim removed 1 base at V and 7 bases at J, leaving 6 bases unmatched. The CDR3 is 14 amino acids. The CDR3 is CASSLSTGDLGYTF. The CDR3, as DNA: TGCGCCAGCAGCTTGTCGACAGGGGATCTTGGCTACACCTTC.

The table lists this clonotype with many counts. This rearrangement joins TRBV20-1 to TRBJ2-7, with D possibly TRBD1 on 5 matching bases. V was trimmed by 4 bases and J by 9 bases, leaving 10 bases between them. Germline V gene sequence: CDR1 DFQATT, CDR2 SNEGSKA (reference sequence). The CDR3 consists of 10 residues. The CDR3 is CSAKAGRQYF. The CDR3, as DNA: TGCAGTGCTAAGGCAGGGCGGCAGTACTTC.

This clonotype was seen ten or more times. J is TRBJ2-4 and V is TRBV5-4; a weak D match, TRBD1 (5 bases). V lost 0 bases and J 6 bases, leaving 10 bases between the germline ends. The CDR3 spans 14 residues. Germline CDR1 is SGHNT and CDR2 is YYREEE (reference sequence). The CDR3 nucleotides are TGTGCCAGCAGCTTGGGGACACAAGGAAACATTCAGTACTTC. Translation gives CASSLGTQGNIQYF. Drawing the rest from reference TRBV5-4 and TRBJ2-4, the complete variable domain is ETGVTQSPTHLIKTRGQQVTLRCSSQSGHNTVSWYQQALGQGPQFIFQYYREEENGRGNFPPRFSGLQFPNYSSELNVNALELDDSALYLCASSLGTQGNIQYFGAGTRLSVL.

Here the CDR3 reads CASSTGIQETQYF. In nucleotides, the CDR3 is TGTGCCAGTAGTACAGGTATACAAGAGACCCAGTACTTC. The rearrangement joins TRBV19 to TRBJ2-5; D is uncertain. The CDR3 contains 13 residues. Germline V gives CDR1 LNHDA, CDR2 SQIVND (reference sequence). The V gene lost 4 bases and the J gene lost 2 bases, with 8 bases spanning the gap.

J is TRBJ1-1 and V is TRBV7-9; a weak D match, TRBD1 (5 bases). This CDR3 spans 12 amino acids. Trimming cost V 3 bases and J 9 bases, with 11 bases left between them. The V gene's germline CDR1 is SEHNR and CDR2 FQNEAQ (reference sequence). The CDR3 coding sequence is TGTGCCAGCAGCTTGGTAGACAGACAAGCTTTCTTT. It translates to CASSLVDRQAFF. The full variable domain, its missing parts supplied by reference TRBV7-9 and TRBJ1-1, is DTGVSQNPRHKITKRGQNVTFRCDPISEHNRLYWYRQTLGQGPEFLTYFQNEAQLEKSRLLSDRFSAERPKGSFSTLEIQRTEQGDSAMYLCASSLVDRQAFFGQGTRLTVV.

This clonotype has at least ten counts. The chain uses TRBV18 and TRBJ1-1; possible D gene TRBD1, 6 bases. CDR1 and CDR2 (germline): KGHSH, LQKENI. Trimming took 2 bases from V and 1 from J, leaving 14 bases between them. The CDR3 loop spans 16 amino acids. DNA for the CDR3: TGTGCCAGCTCACCAGTAGGGAACAGGGAGAACACTGAAGCTTTCTTT. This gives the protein CASSPVGNRENTEAFF.

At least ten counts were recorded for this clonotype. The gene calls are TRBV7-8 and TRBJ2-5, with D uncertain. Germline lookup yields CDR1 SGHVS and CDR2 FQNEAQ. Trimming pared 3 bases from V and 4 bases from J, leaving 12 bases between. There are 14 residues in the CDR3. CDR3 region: CASSLIIVRETQYF. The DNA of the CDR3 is TGTGCCAGCAGCTTGATTATAGTTCGAGAGACCCAGTACTTC.

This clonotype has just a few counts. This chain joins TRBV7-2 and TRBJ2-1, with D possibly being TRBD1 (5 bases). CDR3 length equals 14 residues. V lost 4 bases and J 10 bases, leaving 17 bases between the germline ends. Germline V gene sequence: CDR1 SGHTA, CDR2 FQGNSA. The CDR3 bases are TGTGCCAGCAGCTCCCGAGACAGTTTCCGAGAGCAGTTCTTC. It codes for CASSSRDSFREQFF.